The clone carrying this TCR beta chain was observed a few times. Its antigen is unidentified. The sample belongs to a study of beta chain features in type 1 diabetes. Overall study results and limits: TCRB CDR3s were moderately but significantly shorter in Type 1 diabetes patients in all four CD4+ subsets.

Every isolated RNA sample was fully reverse transcribed, so sequencing captured expressed TCRB transcripts. Clones were read by immunoSEQ multiplex PCR, and TCRdb kept only the in-frame ones, dropping some. The table has around 250,000 clones, about a fifth seen once; the top ten hold less than 0.035%. The CDR3 sequence is 15 residues long. CDR1 and CDR2 (germline): MNHNY, SVGAGI (reference sequence). The V and J ends lost 5 bases and 8 bases, in that order; junction bases with no gene match: 11. The chain carries TRBV6-6 and TRBJ1-5; TRBD1 matches at 8 bases. The sample comprised naive CD4+ T cells from blood. This clonotype was obtained from a woman between 40 and 50 years old with type 1 diabetes. The CDR3 protein is CASSAGTGPLEPQHF. Written as DNA, the CDR3 is TGTGCCAGCAGTGCCGGGACAGGTCCTCTCGAGCCCCAGCATTTT.